This record looks at one T cell receptor beta chain sequence and its context. Its matching antigen is unknown. The CDR3 totals 13 residues. Germline V CDR1 and CDR2: SQVTM, ANQGSEA. The J segment lost 4 bases and the V segment lost 5 bases, leaving 5 bases of the junction unmatched. Profiling relied on immunoSEQ multiplex PCR, and the TCRdb table lists in-frame clones only, not all of them. Here the sample spans roughly 150,000 clones, 88% being singletons. The sample originates from a study of T cell responses to AZD1222 COVID-19 vaccine. Study-wide results and caveats: Nearly half of unique spike-specific TCRs reportedly avoided B.1.351 and B.1.1.7 mutated regions. The number of AZD1222 recipients seropositive at baseline was only five to seven. The breadth and depth of Spike-specific TCRs increased once two AZD1222 doses had been given.

The V call is TRBV29-1, the J call TRBJ1-5; 7 bases fit TRBD1. Here the sequenced sample was peripheral blood, taken on day 0 of MenACWY control vaccination. The source is an adult in good health. The CDR3 nucleotides read TGCAGCGTTAGCCCGGACAGGAATCAGCCCCAGCATTTT. Amino acid sequence: CSVSPDRNQPQHF. Using reference TRBV29-1 and TRBJ1-5 for the parts outside the CDR3, the full variable domain is SAVISQKPSRDICQRGTSLTIQCQVDSQVTMMFWYRQQPGQSLTLIATANQGSEATYESGFVIDKFPISRPNLTFSTLTVSNMSPEDSSIYLCSVSPDRNQPQHFGDGTRLSIL.